This TCR beta chain was sequenced for a study of CD8 T cells in ankylosing spondylitis. This clonotype was detected ten times or more. The antigen is undetermined. Whole-study results and caveats: Reports of some motif variants in reactive arthritis synovial fluid and blood predate this one. Significantly higher representation of disease-linked clones was reported for matched ankylosing spondylitis synovial fluid.

Via MiXCR, TCRdb re-called the 5' RACE reads, giving one row per CDR3 protein. Here the sample spans 200,000 to 250,000 distinct CDR3 sequences, roughly a tenth being singletons. V was pared by 1 base and J by 5 bases, with 14 bases of the junction left unmatched. CDR1 is SGHAT, CDR2 FQNNGV, per germline. CDR3 length: 19 amino acids. The gene calls are TRBV11-2 and TRBJ1-2; TRBD1 aligns across 12 bases. The sequenced sample consisted of blood, either unsorted or a sorted T cell fraction (not recorded which). The sequence was obtained from a male donor with ankylosing spondylitis or in good health (not recorded which). CDR3: CASSLVGGTGGAGRYGYTF. The CDR3, as DNA: TGTGCCAGCAGCTTAGTGGGAGGGACAGGGGGCGCAGGACGGTATGGCTACACCTTC.